The subject of this entry is one TCR beta chain. Its antigen is still unknown. The PCR made use of 60 Vbeta and 13 Jbeta primers. Here immunoSEQ multiplex PCR was the method, and the copy in TCRdb shows in-frame clones only, minus some. The sample shows some 190,000 clones, around 76% of them seen only once. This CDR3 is built from 13 residues. The V end was cut by 5 bases, the J end by 5 bases, with 10 bases between. CDR1 is MNHNS and CDR2 is SASEGT in the germline V gene. This specimen comes from a study of cytomegalovirus exposure and HLA in healthy donors. Study outcomes and limitations: Analyzed later, association rates of TCRs varied across HLA loci, with DRB1 most and HLA-C fewest. Based on reports, TCR beta sequences accurately predicted HLA-A and HLA-B alleles for most subjects.

The gene calls are TRBV6-1 and TRBJ1-5, with D uncertain. Material for sequencing was PBMCs. The TCR originated in a woman between 25 and 40 years old in good health and CMV-seropositive. The CDR3 is CASSPNHDQPQHF. The CDR3, as DNA: TGTGCCAGCAGTCCTAATCACGATCAGCCCCAGCATTTT.